This T cell receptor beta chain was found in a study of technical replicates of blood from several donors (dated by TCRdb to about 2017). Note on this clone: It lacks a known antigen. No per-base quality is available; no much larger clone lies one base away.

Libraries were built with the immunoSEQ multiplex PCR assay. Drawn from immuneACCESS, this table holds only the in-frame rearrangements with V and J called that TCRdb kept. Clones are partly lost; checked studies trace under half to an unresolved V gene and leave the rest unexplained. The sample includes some 77,000 clones, with 85% to 95% observed a single time. The ten top clones hold roughly 0.37% of the sample. The specimen was T cells isolated from PBMCs. The TCR was taken from a human donor in good health.

Here is the DNA: TGTGCCAGCAGAAACACTGGGCTCGTGAACACTGAAGCTTTCTTT. This translates into CASRNTGLVNTEAFF. The rearrangement combines TRBV7-8 with TRBJ1-1; the D gene identity is not certain. V is pared back by 6 bases and J by 0 bases, with 14 bases lying between the germline termini. The CDR1 and CDR2 encoded by the germline V gene are SGHVS and FQNEAQ. Taken from cysteine to phenylalanine, the CDR3 has 15 residues. The read is trimmed to its CDR3 DNA, 45 bases read in frame from base 1.